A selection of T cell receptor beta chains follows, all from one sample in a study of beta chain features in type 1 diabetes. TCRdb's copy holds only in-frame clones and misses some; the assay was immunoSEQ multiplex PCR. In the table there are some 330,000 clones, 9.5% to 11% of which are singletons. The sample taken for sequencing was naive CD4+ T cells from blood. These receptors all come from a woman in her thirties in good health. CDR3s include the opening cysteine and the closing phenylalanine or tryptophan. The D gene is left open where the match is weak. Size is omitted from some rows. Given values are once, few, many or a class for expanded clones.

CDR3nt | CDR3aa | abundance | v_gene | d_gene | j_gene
TGTGCCAGCTCACCACCAAGGGGCGATTACGAGCAGTACTTC | CASSPPRGDYEQYF | - | TRBV18 | - | TRBJ2-7
TGTGCCACCAGCAGAGCCGACAGGGGTCACCACGAGCAGTACTTC | CATSRADRGHHEQYF | - | TRBV15 | TRBD1 | TRBJ2-7
TGTGCCAGCAGCAAAGTCTCGAGGGCAAGTCAGCCCCAGCATTTT | CASSKVSRASQPQHF | few | TRBV21-1 | - | TRBJ1-5
TGTGCCAGCAGCGTAGTTGGCTCCGATGAAAAACTGTTTTTT | CASSVVGSDEKLFF | - | TRBV9 | - | TRBJ1-4
TGTGCCAGCAGCTTTTCAGGGGGCGGTGGGCAGTACTTC | CASSFSGGGGQYF | few | TRBV5-4 | TRBD1 | TRBJ2-7
TGTGCCAGCAGAAAGAGGGGACAGGGATCGGTAGCTTTCTTT | CASRKRGQGSVAFF | once | TRBV27 | TRBD1 | TRBJ1-1
TGTGCCAGCAGCGACGGGTCGGCTAATGAAAAACTGTTTTTT | CASSDGSANEKLFF | - | TRBV7-9 | - | TRBJ1-4
TGTGCCAGCAGCCAACCACTAGCGGAAACCTACGAGCAGTACTTC | CASSQPLAETYEQYF | few | TRBV7-9 | TRBD2 | TRBJ2-7
TGTGCCATCAGTGTCCAGGGGAACACTGAAGCTTTCTTT | CAISVQGNTEAFF | few | TRBV10-3 | - | TRBJ1-1
TGTGCCGGGGGGTTCTACAATGAGCAGTTCTTC | CAGGFYNEQFF | - | TRBV30 | - | TRBJ2-1
TGTGCCAGCAGACTGACTTACCAAGAGACCCAGTACTTC | CASRLTYQETQYF | few | TRBV6-5 | - | TRBJ2-5